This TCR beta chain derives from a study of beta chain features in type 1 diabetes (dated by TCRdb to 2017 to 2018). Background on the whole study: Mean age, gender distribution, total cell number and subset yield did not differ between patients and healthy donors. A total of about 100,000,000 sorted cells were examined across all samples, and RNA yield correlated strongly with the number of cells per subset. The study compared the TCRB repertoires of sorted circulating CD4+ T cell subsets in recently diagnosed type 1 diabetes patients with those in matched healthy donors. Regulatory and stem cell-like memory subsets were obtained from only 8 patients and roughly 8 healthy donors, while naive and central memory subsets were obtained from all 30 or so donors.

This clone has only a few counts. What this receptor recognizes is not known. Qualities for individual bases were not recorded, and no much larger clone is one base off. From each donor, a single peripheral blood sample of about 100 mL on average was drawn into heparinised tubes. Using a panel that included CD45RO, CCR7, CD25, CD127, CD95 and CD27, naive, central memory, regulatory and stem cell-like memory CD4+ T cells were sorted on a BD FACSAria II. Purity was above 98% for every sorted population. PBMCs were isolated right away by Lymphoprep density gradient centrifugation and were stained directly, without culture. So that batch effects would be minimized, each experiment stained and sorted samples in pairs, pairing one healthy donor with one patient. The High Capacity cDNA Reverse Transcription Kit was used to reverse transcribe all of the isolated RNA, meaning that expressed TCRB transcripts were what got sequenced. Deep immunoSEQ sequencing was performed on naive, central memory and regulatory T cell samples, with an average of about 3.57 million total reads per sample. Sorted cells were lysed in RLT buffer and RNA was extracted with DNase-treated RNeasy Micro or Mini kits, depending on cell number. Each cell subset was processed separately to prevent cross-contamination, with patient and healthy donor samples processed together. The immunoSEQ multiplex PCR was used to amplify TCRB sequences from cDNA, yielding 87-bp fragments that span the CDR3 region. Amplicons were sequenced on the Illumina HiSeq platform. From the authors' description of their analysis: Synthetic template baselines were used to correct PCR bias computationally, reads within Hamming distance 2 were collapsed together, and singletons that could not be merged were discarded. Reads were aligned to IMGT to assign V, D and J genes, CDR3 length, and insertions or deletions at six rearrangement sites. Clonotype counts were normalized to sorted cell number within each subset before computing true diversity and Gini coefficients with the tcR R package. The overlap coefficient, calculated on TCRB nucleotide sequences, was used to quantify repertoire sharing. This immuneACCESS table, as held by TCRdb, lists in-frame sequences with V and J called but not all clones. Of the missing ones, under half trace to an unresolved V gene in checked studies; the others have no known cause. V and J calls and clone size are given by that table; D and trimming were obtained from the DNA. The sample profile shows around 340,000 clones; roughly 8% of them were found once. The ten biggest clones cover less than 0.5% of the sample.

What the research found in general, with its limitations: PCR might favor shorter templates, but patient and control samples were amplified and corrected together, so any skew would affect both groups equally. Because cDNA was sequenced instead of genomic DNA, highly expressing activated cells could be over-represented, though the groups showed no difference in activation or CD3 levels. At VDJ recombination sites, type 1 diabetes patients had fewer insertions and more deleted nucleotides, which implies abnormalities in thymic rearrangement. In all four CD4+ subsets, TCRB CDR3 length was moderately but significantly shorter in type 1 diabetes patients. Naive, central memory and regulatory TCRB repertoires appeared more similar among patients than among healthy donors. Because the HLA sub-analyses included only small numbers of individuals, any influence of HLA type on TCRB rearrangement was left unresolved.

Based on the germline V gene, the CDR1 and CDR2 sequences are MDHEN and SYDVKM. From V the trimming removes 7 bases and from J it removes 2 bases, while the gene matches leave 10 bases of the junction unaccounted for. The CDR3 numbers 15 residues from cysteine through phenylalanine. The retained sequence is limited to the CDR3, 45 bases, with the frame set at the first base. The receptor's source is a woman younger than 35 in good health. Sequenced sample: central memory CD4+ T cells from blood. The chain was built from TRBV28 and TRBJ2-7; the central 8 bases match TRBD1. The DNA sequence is TGTGCCAGCAACTCTGAGACAGGGGACGCCTACGAGCAGTACTTC. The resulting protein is CASNSETGDAYEQYF.